These 20 T cell receptor beta chains were sequenced from one sample in a study of T cells in Graves' hyperthyroidism and ophthalmopathy. Researchers took RNA transcripts and amplified the TCR beta CDR3 regions from them. The HTBI primer set was used in a first-round RT-PCR of the TCR CDR3. TCRdb reprocessed the multiplex PCR reads with MiXCR, giving one entry per CDR3 protein. The sample carries fewer than 750,000 distinct CDR3 sequences, around 13% recorded once. Sequenced input: blood. The receptors come from a woman in her forties or fifties with Graves' ophthalmopathy.

The chain links TRBV6-2 or TRBV6-3 to TRBJ1-5; D perhaps matches TRBD1 (5 bases). With 6 bases removed from V and 0 bases from J, the gap between germline ends came to 15 bases. The CDR3 is 16 amino acids. From germline, CDR1 is MNHEY and CDR2 SVGEGT. CDR3 nucleotides: TGTGCCAGCAGCAACCGACAGACAAATAGCAATCAGCCCCAGCATTTT. Encoded protein: CASSNRQTNSNQPQHF.

This clonotype was observed a few times. The rearrangement uses TRBV19 and TRBJ1-2; D gene uncertain. The germline gives CDR1 LNHDA, CDR2 SQIVND (reference sequence). The V gene lost 8 bases and the J gene lost 0 bases, with 10 bases spanning the gap. The CDR3 contains 13 residues. This CDR3 is CASGREANYGYTF. DNA of the CDR3: TGTGCCAGTGGACGGGAAGCTAACTATGGCTACACCTTC.

This chain joins TRBV28 and TRBJ1-1; D might be TRBD1 (6 bases). This CDR3 has 15 amino acids. Deletions cut 6 bases from V and 5 bases from J, with 19 bases between. Germline V gene sequence: CDR1 MDHEN, CDR2 SYDVKM. The CDR3 loop is CASSPLWGRGTEAFF. CDR3 in DNA: TGTGCCAGCAGCCCCCTATGGGGGCGAGGGACTGAAGCTTTCTTT.

This chain connects TRBV11-2 to TRBJ2-5; the D is unclear. Germline V gene data show CDR1 as SGHAT and CDR2 as FQNNGV. V was cut by 1 base and J by 3 bases, with 6 bases left in between. This CDR3 has 13 residues. The CDR3 sequence: CASSLVPKETQYF. In DNA, the CDR3 is TGTGCCAGCAGCTTAGTACCTAAAGAGACCCAGTACTTC. The full variable domain, in which reference TRBV11-2 and TRBJ2-5 provide the parts outside the CDR3, is EAGVAQSPRYKIIEKRQSVAFWCNPISGHATLYWYQQILGQGPKLLIQFQNNGVVDDSQLPKDRFSAERLKGVDSTLKIQPAKLEDSAVYLCASSLVPKETQYFGPGTRLLVL.

This clonotype has at least ten counts. Germline is not matched at one junction end, which may reflect a read error. V and J are TRBV19 and TRBJ2-3, with TRBD2 matching over 7 bases. Germline V gene sequence: CDR1 LNHDA, CDR2 SQIVND (reference sequence). The CDR3 has 14 amino acids. CDR3 nucleotides: TGTGCCAGCAGTATTAGCGGGAGCACAGATACGCAGTATTTT. Protein sequence: CASSISGSTDTQYF.

This clonotype was detected ten times or more. The gene calls are TRBV18 and TRBJ2-7; D is undetermined. The CDR3 loop spans 11 amino acids. Between the trimmed V and J ends, which lost 3 bases and 4 bases, there was a span of 4 bases. Germline assignment: CDR1 KGHSH and CDR2 LQKENI. DNA of the CDR3: TGTGCCAGCTCACCCGAGTACGAGCAGTACTTC. As protein: CASSPEYEQYF.

The chain carries TRBV2 and TRBJ2-7, with D possibly TRBD2 on 5 matching bases. Germline CDR1 reads SNHLY; CDR2 reads FYNNEI. The CDR3 totals 11 residues. Trimming took 6 bases from V and 5 from J, leaving 8 bases between them. The CDR3 spells CASSGMDEQYF. DNA of the CDR3: TGTGCCAGCAGCGGGATGGACGAGCAGTACTTC.

This clonotype appeared many times. The chain employs TRBV18 and TRBJ1-1, with no clear D. V lost 3 bases and J 1 base, leaving 9 bases between the germline ends. The V gene's germline CDR1 is KGHSH and CDR2 LQKENI. This CDR3 spans 14 amino acids. CDR3 coding DNA: TGTGCCAGCTCACCGACCGAGAGGAACACTGAAGCTTTCTTT. Its translation is CASSPTERNTEAFF.

This rearrangement joins TRBV10-3 to TRBJ2-7; 9 bases match TRBD1. V lost 0 bases and J lost 3; bases outside the gene matches: 9. Germline loops: CDR1 ENHRY, CDR2 SYGVKD. CDR3 length: 17 amino acids. CDR3 coding DNA: TGTGCCATCAGTGAGTCGATTTTGGGACAGGGTTACTACGAGCAGTACTTC. Translation gives CAISESILGQGYYEQYF.

The chain links TRBV19 to TRBJ2-1, with 7 bases that match TRBD1. After removal of 3 bases from V and 0 bases from J, the junction contained 2 bases not matched to a gene. This CDR3 has 15 residues. Germline V gene lookup returns CDR1 LNHDA and CDR2 SQIVND (reference sequence). The CDR3 DNA reads as TGTGCCAGTAGTATTACAGGGGACTCCTACAATGAGCAGTTCTTC. This codes for CASSITGDSYNEQFF.

DNA of the CDR3: TGCGCCAGCAAAAAAACCGGGACAGGGAGCGACGAGCAGTACTTC. Translating gives CASKKTGTGSDEQYF. V is TRBV5-1 and J is TRBJ2-7, with 9 positions matching TRBD1. V gave up 6 bases and J gave up 5 bases; unmatched junction bases: 12. The CDR3 covers 15 residues. CDR1 is SGHRS and CDR2 is YFSETQ in the germline V gene.

This clonotype was counted a few times. The chain carries TRBV19 and TRBJ2-1; 10 bases align to TRBD2. The CDR3 is 16 residues long. V gave up 1 base and J gave up 9 bases; unmatched junction bases: 9. CDR1 is LNHDA and CDR2 is SQIVND in the germline V gene (reference sequence). This chain's CDR3 is CASSIAAGGSIGEQFF. As DNA, the CDR3 is TGTGCCAGTAGTATAGCAGCGGGAGGGTCTATCGGTGAGCAGTTCTTC.

This clonotype appeared many times. V is TRBV6-2 or TRBV6-3 and J is TRBJ1-1, with 8 positions matching TRBD1. The CDR3 has 12 residues. V shed 6 bases and J 10 bases; nucleotides not matched to a gene: 7. Germline loops: CDR1 MNHEY, CDR2 SVGEGT. CDR3 protein: CASRDPGTGAFF. The CDR3 coding sequence is TGTGCCAGCAGAGACCCAGGGACAGGAGCTTTCTTT.

This clonotype was counted many times. The chain joins TRBV12-3 or TRBV12-4 to TRBJ1-5; 10 bases match TRBD1. Germline trimming cut 5 bases from V and 4 bases from J; bases unmatched to any gene: 5. The CDR3 runs to 15 residues. The chain's CDR3 is CASSPRTGGNQPQHF. CDR3 DNA: TGTGCCAGCAGTCCCAGGACAGGGGGGAATCAGCCCCAGCATTTT.

This clonotype was detected ten times or more. The V call is TRBV28, the J call TRBJ1-5, with 8 bases that match TRBD1. Germline V CDR1 and CDR2: MDHEN, SYDVKM. With V trimmed by 3 bases and J by 5 bases, 6 bases remained unmatched. The CDR3 runs 15 residues. The CDR3 DNA follows: TGTGCCAGCAGTTTGCCCGGACAGGGAGATCAGCCCCAGCATTTT. It yields the protein CASSLPGQGDQPQHF. Full variable domain (outside the CDR3, taken from reference TRBV28 and TRBJ1-5): DVKVTQSSRYLVKRTGEKVFLECVQDMDHENMFWYRQDPGLGLRLIYFSYDVKMKEKGDIPEGYSVSREKKERFSLILESASTNQTSMYLCASSLPGQGDQPQHFGDGTRLSIL.

The chain is built from TRBV9 and TRBJ1-5; weak D call: TRBD1 (6 bases). The CDR3 spans 14 residues. V lost 1 base to trimming and J lost 3 bases, with 8 bases between them. The germline CDR1 and CDR2 sequences are SGDLS and YYNGEE. CDR3 amino acids: CASSVSGANQPQHF. The CDR3, as DNA: TGTGCCAGCAGCGTATCAGGGGCCAATCAGCCCCAGCATTTT. Combining the CDR3 with reference TRBV9 and TRBJ1-5 gives the whole variable domain DSGVTQTPKHLITATGQRVTLRCSPRSGDLSVYWYQQSLDQGLQFLIQYYNGEERAKGNILERFSAQQFPDLHSELNLSSLELGDSALYFCASSVSGANQPQHFGDGTRLSIL.

This clonotype has ten or more counts. This chain uses TRBV20-1 with TRBJ2-1; no firm D call. This CDR3 region has 14 residues. V was pared by 0 bases and J by 6 bases, with 12 bases between. Germline assignment: CDR1 DFQATT and CDR2 SNEGSKA (reference sequence). CDR3 sequence (DNA): TGCAGTGCTAGAGATTTGGCATCCGGCAATGAGCAGTTCTTC. Translated, it gives CSARDLASGNEQFF.

The chain recombines TRBV2 with TRBJ1-4; 8 bases match TRBD1. The CDR3 covers 14 residues. The germline V gene has CDR1 SNHLY and CDR2 FYNNEI. The trim removed 3 bases at V and 8 bases at J, leaving 5 bases unmatched. For the CDR3, the DNA is TGTGCCAGCAGTGAGGGGACAGGAAGGGAAAAACTGTTTTTT. It yields the protein CASSEGTGREKLFF.

In this sample, this clonotype turned up many times. The rearrangement uses TRBV7-2 and TRBJ2-7, with TRBD2 identical over 12 bases. V shed 2 bases, J shed 7 bases, and the junction held 12 bases outside the gene matches. Germline lookup yields CDR1 SGHTA and CDR2 FQGNSA. The CDR3 is 17 residues long. CDR3 protein: CASSLLGLAGPRSEQYF. CDR3 nucleotides: TGTGCCAGCAGCTTATTGGGACTAGCGGGTCCCCGGAGTGAGCAGTACTTC. Drawing the rest from reference TRBV7-2 and TRBJ2-7, the complete variable domain is GAGVSQSPSNKVTEKGKDVELRCDPISGHTALYWYRQSLGQGLEFLIYFQGNSAPDKSGLPSDRFSAERTGGSVSTLTIQRTQQEDSAVYLCASSLLGLAGPRSEQYFGPGTRLTVT.

This clonotype appeared a few times. This chain uses TRBV4-1 with TRBJ1-1, with D unresolved. V gave up 2 bases and J gave up 0 bases, with 13 bases separating them. The CDR3 runs to 16 residues. Germline V gene lookup returns CDR1 MGHRA and CDR2 YSYEKL. CDR3 in DNA: TGCGCCAGCAGCCAACTCGGCGGGTTGGTGAACACTGAAGCTTTCTTT. It encodes CASSQLGGLVNTEAFF.